This T cell receptor (beta chain) was obtained from a study of blood T cell repertoires in COVID-19. Background on the study: PBMCs, B-cell-depleted T cells, or T cells provided the cDNA or gDNA that made up the material.

Measured with immunoSEQ multiplex PCR; TCRdb has only the in-frame clones, and not every one. The sample contains around 46,000 clones, approximately 85% of which appear only once. The V gene's germline CDR1 is SNHLY and CDR2 FYNNEI. The CDR3 has 14 residues. With V trimmed by 6 bases and J by 2 bases, 2 bases remained unmatched. The TCR originated in a woman older than 75 with COVID-19, enrolled during active disease. What was sequenced was peripheral blood. This sequence joins TRBV2 and TRBJ2-2, with 8 bases identical to TRBD1. The chain's CDR3 is CASRGQVNTGELFF. DNA of the CDR3: TGTGCCAGCAGGGGACAGGTTAACACCGGGGAGCTGTTTTTT.